This T cell receptor beta chain is drawn from a study of beta chain features in type 1 diabetes. Populations isolated by sorting all had purity greater than 95%. Germline assignment: CDR1 KGHSH and CDR2 LQKENI. The CDR3 length is 14 residues. Investigators reverse transcribed all isolated RNA, so they sequenced expressed TCRB transcripts. Roughly 3.4 million reads per sample on average were obtained from naive, central memory and regulatory T cell samples. Only in-frame clones appear in the TCRdb table, and some are missing; sequencing was by immunoSEQ multiplex PCR. The sample holds about 160,000 clones, 7% to 9.5% seen once. Findings and limits, study-wide: Compared to healthy donors, patients appeared to have naive, central memory and Treg TCRB repertoires that were more alike. Shortening of TCRB CDR3s, moderate but significant, appeared in all four CD4+ subsets of Type 1 diabetes patients.

This clone was found a few times. Its antigen is currently unknown. One end of the junction is discordant with germline, which a read error may explain. The receptor was derived from a woman in her 30s with type 1 diabetes. Source material: central memory CD4+ T cells from blood. J is TRBJ2-7 and V is TRBV18; 11 bases are shared with TRBD2. CDR3 nucleotides: TGTGCCAGCTCTCCAACTAGCGGGAGCGACGAGCGGTACTTC. It yields the protein CASSPTSGSDERYF. The whole variable domain, filled in from reference TRBV18 and TRBJ2-7, reads NAGVMQNPRHLVRRRGQEARLRCSPMKGHSHVYWYRQLPEEGLKFMVYLQKENIIDESGMPKERFSAEFPKEGPSILRIQQVVRGDSAAYFCASSPTSGSDERYFGPGTRLTVT.